The source of this T cell receptor (beta chain) is a study of T cells in localized non-small cell lung cancer. The assay was immunoSEQ multiplex PCR, and TCRdb's table has in-frame clones only and misses some. The sample includes tens of thousands of clones, 87% of them seen just once. V lost 6 bases, J lost 2 bases, and 10 bases stayed unmatched. This CDR3 region has 15 residues. CDR1 is MNHEY and CDR2 is SVGAGI in the germline V gene. The study, taken as a whole, reports: Clonality of T cells reached its maximum in uninvolved adjacent lung, surpassing tumor. Longer overall survival was associated with a higher density of T cells in the blood. Researchers found a median approximately 50 of the top 100 tumor clones in adjacent lung.

In the case of this clone: Its matching antigen is unknown.

This rearrangement joins TRBV6-5 to TRBJ2-7; 7 bases are a match to TRBD1. This clonotype was sampled from a man between 35 and 75 years old with stage I squamous cell lung carcinoma. The input for sequencing was peripheral blood, taken before any cancer treatment. The CDR3 DNA reads as TGTGCCAGCAGCCAAGACAGGGAGAAAACCTACGAGCAGTACTTC. Residues: CASSQDREKTYEQYF.